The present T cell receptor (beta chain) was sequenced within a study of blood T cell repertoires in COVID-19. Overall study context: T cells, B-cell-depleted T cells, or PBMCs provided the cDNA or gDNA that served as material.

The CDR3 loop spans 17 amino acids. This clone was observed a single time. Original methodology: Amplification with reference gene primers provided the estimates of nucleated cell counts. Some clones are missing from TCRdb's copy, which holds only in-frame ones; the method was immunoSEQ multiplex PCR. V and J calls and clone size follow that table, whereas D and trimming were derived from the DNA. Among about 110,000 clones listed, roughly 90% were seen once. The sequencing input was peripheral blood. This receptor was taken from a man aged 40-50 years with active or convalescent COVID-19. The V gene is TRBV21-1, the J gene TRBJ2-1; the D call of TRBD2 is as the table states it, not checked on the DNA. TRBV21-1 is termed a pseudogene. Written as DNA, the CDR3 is TGTGCCAGCAGCAAAGGCACAATCCGGGACTACCACAATGAGCAGTTCTTC. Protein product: CASSKGTIRDYHNEQFF.